The TCR beta chain under discussion was sequenced for a study of cytotoxic CD8 clonotypes in ibrutinib-treated CLL (dated by TCRdb to about 2021). A note on the overall study: The cohort had 11 relapsed/refractory and more than 14 treatment-naive patients; approximately 17 were IGHV unmutated. Partial responses were observed in about 25 patients and complete responses in 2; after a median follow-up of 68 months, remission was maintained in 15 or so patients and progression was observed in approximately twelve. Response samples were taken after a median of 12 months on treatment, ranging from about 6 to 40 months. On average, each sample yielded 255,043 productive templates and around 98,000 productive rearrangements. Longitudinal samples were obtainable from 26 of the 86 participants in the trial. Cryopreserved peripheral blood mononuclear cells were obtained prior to treatment, at the time of response, and at either disease progression or sustained remission. Patients were still on ibrutinib when every remission and progressive disease sample was collected. Broader findings and caveats from the paper: Baseline clonality was found to be higher than that of age-matched healthy donors and was strongly correlated with circulating CD8+ T-cell counts. Public clonotypes were rare and either contracted or stayed stable during treatment, and the rise in clonality at ibrutinib response reflected the expansion of private clonotypes. Lymph node repertoires were not examined, and the timing of sampling was not matched between patients in sustained remission and those whose disease progressed. At ibrutinib response clonality went up, during sustained remission it held steady, and at progression it dropped back toward baseline.

This clone was picked up a small number of times. What antigen it recognizes has not been identified. The sample holds no much larger clone one base away, and base qualities are not on file. Taken from cysteine to phenylalanine, the CDR3 has 14 residues. This entry keeps only the CDR3 DNA: 42 bases, framed from base 1. Each clonotype received, on average, approximately 9.9x coverage in deep resolution sequencing performed on a MiSeq, where the target depth lay between 1 in 1 million and 1 in 200,000 T cells. TCR beta libraries were generated with the immunoSEQ hsTCRB Kit. The study's processing was this. ImmunoSEQ Data Assistant and ImmunoSEQ Analyzer were used for data analysis, and V, D and J genes were assigned according to IMGT definitions. Clonality, which ranges from 0 to 1, was calculated as one minus the normalized Shannon entropy of productive rearrangement frequencies. Public clonotype analysis was restricted to overrepresented clonotypes comprising at least 0.05% of each patient's repertoire. About a dozen age-matched healthy donor repertoires from immuneACCESS were used as controls for clonality. TCRdb stores this immuneACCESS table with in-frame sequences only. Part of the clones is absent; in the studies checked, under half of the shortfall reflects unresolved V genes, and no reason is known for the rest. Clone size and V and J calls were adopted from that table, with D and trimming inferred from the DNA. This sample lists approximately 190,000 clones; 65% to 80% were detected once. The ten largest make up 5.9% of the sample.

Sample time point, as interpreted from the label and publication: about 11 months on ibrutinib. For TCR beta library preparation, roughly 2 micrograms of genomic DNA was extracted from cryopreserved PBMCs. Longitudinal blood samples from CLL patients on ibrutinib monotherapy were analyzed using high-throughput TCR beta sequencing. The patients took part in an open-label, single-center phase 2 trial of ibrutinib monotherapy. Recombination linked TRBV21-1 to TRBJ2-7. TRBV21-1 is tagged as a pseudogene. Sequencing was performed on PBMCs, taken after 12 months of ibrutinib treatment. This TCR came from a human donor with chronic lymphocytic leukemia. The CDR3 region has the sequence CARTGTPGRYEQYF. The base sequence is TGTGCCAGAACTGGGACCCCAGGACGCTACGAGCAGTACTTC.